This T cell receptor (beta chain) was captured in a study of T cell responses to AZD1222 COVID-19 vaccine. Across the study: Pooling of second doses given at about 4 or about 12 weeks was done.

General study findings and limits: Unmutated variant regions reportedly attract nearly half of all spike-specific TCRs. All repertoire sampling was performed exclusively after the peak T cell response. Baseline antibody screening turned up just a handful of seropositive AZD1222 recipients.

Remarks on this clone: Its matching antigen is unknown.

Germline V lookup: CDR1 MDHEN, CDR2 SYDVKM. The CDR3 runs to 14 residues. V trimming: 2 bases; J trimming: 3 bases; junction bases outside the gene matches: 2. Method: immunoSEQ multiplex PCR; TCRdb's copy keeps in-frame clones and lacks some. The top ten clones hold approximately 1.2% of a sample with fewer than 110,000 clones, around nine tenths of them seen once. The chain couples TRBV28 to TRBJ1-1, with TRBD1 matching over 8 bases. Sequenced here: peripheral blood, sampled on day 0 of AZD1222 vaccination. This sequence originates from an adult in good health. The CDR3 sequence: CASSLAGGYTEAFF. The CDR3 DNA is TGTGCCAGCAGTTTAGCAGGGGGCTACACTGAAGCTTTCTTT. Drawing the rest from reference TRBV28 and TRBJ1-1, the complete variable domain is DVKVTQSSRYLVKRTGEKVFLECVQDMDHENMFWYRQDPGLGLRLIYFSYDVKMKEKGDIPEGYSVSREKKERFSLILESASTNQTSMYLCASSLAGGYTEAFFGQGTRLTVV.